These 30 T cell receptor beta chains share one sample of origin, sequenced in a study of blood T cell repertoires in COVID-19. Measured with immunoSEQ multiplex PCR; TCRdb has only the in-frame clones, and not every one. The repertoire holds 140,000 or so clones, with over 65% as singletons. Material for sequencing was peripheral blood. The receptors come from a human donor in a cohort sampled during active COVID-19.

This clone has more than one count but fewer than ten. The chain links TRBV27 to TRBJ1-1; weak D call: TRBD1 (5 bases). Deletions cut 5 bases from V and 11 bases from J, with 12 bases between. The CDR3 is 11 amino acids. Germline-derived CDR1 and CDR2 are MNHEY and SMNVEV (reference sequence). CDR3 sequence reads: CASSSGGVAFF. CDR3 nucleotide sequence: TGTGCCAGCAGTAGTGGGGGGGTGGCTTTCTTT.

The chain has TRBV7-3 and TRBJ2-2, with a weak D call TRBD2 (5 bases). Germline assignment: CDR1 SGHTA and CDR2 FQGTGA. The germline V and J ends were trimmed by 2 bases and 7 bases, with 11 bases remaining between them. The CDR3 totals 14 residues. The CDR3 protein is CASSLSLAGGELFF. As DNA, the CDR3 is TGTGCCAGCAGCTTATCCCTAGCAGGCGGGGAGCTGTTTTTT.

The chain combines TRBV9 with TRBJ2-5; 8 bases map to TRBD1. Trimming removed 2 bases from V and 5 bases from J; junction bases left unmatched: 5. The CDR3 is 14 residues long. Looked up from germline, CDR1 is SGDLS and CDR2 is YYNGEE. CDR3 nucleotide sequence: TGTGCCAGCAGCGTCCAGGGGGCCGGGGAGACCCAGTACTTC. Residues: CASSVQGAGETQYF.

This clone has a handful of counts. The V call is TRBV11-2, the J call TRBJ2-1, with 8 bases identical to TRBD2. The germline V gene encodes CDR1 SGHAT and CDR2 FQNNGV. After removal of 2 bases from V and 5 bases from J, the junction contained 11 bases not matched to a gene. This CDR3 contains 17 residues. The CDR3 coding sequence is TGTGCCAGCAGCTTACCCGGGATACTAGCGGCGAACAATGAGCAGTTCTTC. It is translated as CASSLPGILAANNEQFF.

This clone was detected only once. This rearrangement joins TRBV28 to TRBJ1-2; perhaps TRBD1 as D (5 bases). Germline CDR1 MDHEN, CDR2 SYDVKM. This CDR3 comprises 12 residues. The CDR3: CASSVGGYGYTF. CDR3 bases: TGTGCTAGTAGTGTGGGGGGCTATGGCTACACCTTC.

This rearrangement joins TRBV2 to TRBJ1-4; no firm D call. Germline V gene sequence: CDR1 SNHLY, CDR2 FYNNEI. Trimming removed 7 bases at V and 8 bases at J, with 20 bases between. CDR3 size: 15 residues. CDR3 sequence reads: CASMGDGGRSEKLFF. CDR3 coding DNA: TGTGCCAGCATGGGCGACGGAGGGCGGTCCGAAAAACTGTTTTTT.

The CDR3 loop reads CASSLARPGGADTQYF. The CDR3 coding sequence is TGTGCCAGCAGCTTAGCGCGCCCAGGGGGCGCAGATACGCAGTATTTT. The chain has TRBV7-2 and TRBJ2-3, with 8 bases fitting TRBD1. The CDR3 has 16 residues. CDR1 is SGHTA, CDR2 FQGNSA, per germline. V trimming: 0 bases; J trimming: 4 bases; junction bases outside the gene matches: 6.

This chain uses TRBV7-8 with TRBJ2-6; 7 nucleotides align to TRBD1. V lost 5 bases, J lost 3 bases, and 13 bases stayed unmatched. Germline values: CDR1 SGHVS, CDR2 FQNEAQ. This CDR3 has 18 amino acids. CDR3 region: CASSPQGQPFVGANVLTF. The CDR3 nucleotides read TGTGCCAGCAGCCCCCAGGGACAGCCCTTCGTTGGGGCCAACGTCCTGACTTTC.

V gene TRBV14 combines with J gene TRBJ1-2, with 9 nucleotides matching TRBD1. Per germline, CDR1 SGHDN and CDR2 FVKESK. The J segment lost 3 bases and the V segment lost 6 bases, leaving 2 bases of the junction unmatched. This CDR3 spans 13 amino acids. The CDR3: CASSRTGDYGYTF. The CDR3 DNA follows: TGTGCCAGCAGTCGGACAGGGGACTATGGCTACACCTTC.

The chain is built from TRBV5-1 and TRBJ1-2; weak D call: TRBD1 (6 bases). Germline CDR1 SGHRS, CDR2 YFSETQ. This CDR3 region has 15 residues. Trimming left V 2 bases short and J 4 bases short, with 15 bases between. CDR3 residues: CASSFRAGDIYGYTF. The DNA of the CDR3 is TGCGCCAGCAGCTTCCGTGCAGGGGACATCTATGGCTACACCTTC.

The V gene is TRBV30, the J gene TRBJ2-7; D is possibly TRBD2 (6 bases). V was clipped by 3 bases and J by 1 base, with 13 bases between them. This CDR3 has 14 residues. Germline lookup yields CDR1 GTSNPN and CDR2 SVGIG (reference sequence). DNA for the CDR3: TGTGCCTGGAGAGCGGGCCCCGCTTCCTACGAGCAGTACTTC. This translates into CAWRAGPASYEQYF.

The rearrangement uses TRBV2 and TRBJ2-3; 9 bases are shared with TRBD1. CDR3 length equals 15 residues. V lost 3 bases to trimming and J lost 4 bases; unmatched junction nucleotides: 5. Germline V gene lookup returns CDR1 SNHLY and CDR2 FYNNEI. CDR3 sequence reads: CASSDRDRAADTQYF. The CDR3 DNA sequence: TGTGCCAGCAGTGATCGGGACAGGGCGGCAGATACGCAGTATTTT.

This clone was observed a single time. The CDR3 reads CASSPIQGALGTDTQYF. Written as DNA, the CDR3 is TGTGCCAGCTCACCAATACAGGGGGCTTTGGGAACAGATACGCAGTATTTT. The chain has TRBV18 and TRBJ2-3; 9 bases are shared with TRBD1. CDR1 KGHSH and CDR2 LQKENI come from the germline V gene. This CDR3 is built from 17 residues. With V trimmed by 2 bases and J by 3 bases, 9 bases remained unmatched.

V and J are TRBV5-1 and TRBJ1-1; D is unclear. Trimming took 6 bases from V and 5 from J, leaving 14 bases between them. Germline values: CDR1 SGHRS, CDR2 YFSETQ. The CDR3 totals 13 residues. The CDR3 region is CASKPIRNTEAFF. CDR3 in DNA: TGCGCCAGCAAACCGATCAGGAATACTGAAGCTTTCTTT.

The chain employs TRBV28 and TRBJ2-3; TRBD1 aligns across 8 bases. CDR3 size: 15 residues. V dropped 6 bases and J dropped 0; count of bases not matched to a gene: 5. In germline, CDR1 is MDHEN, CDR2 SYDVKM. The CDR3 DNA sequence: TGTGCCAGCAGCCACGGACAGGGCAGCACAGATACGCAGTATTTT. This sequence encodes CASSHGQGSTDTQYF.

This chain links TRBV5-1 with TRBJ1-2; D not resolved. The CDR3 extends over 13 amino acids. Trimming shortened V by 0 bases and J by 7 bases, and 10 bases separated the two germline ends. In germline, CDR1 is SGHRS, CDR2 YFSETQ. DNA of the CDR3: TGCGCCAGCAGCTTGGCTTCTGAGGGTGGCTACACCTTC. This translates into CASSLASEGGYTF.

The chain uses TRBV11-2 and TRBJ1-1; TRBD1 aligns across 7 bases. With V trimmed by 2 bases and J by 5 bases, 5 bases remained unmatched. The CDR3 spans 14 residues. Germline V lookup: CDR1 SGHAT, CDR2 FQNNGV. As DNA, the CDR3 is TGTGCCAGCAGCTTAAATGCAGGGGGAACTGAAGCTTTCTTT. It translates to CASSLNAGGTEAFF.

CDR3 protein: CASRGTGATNEKLFF. In nucleotides, the CDR3 is TGTGCCAGCAGGGGGACAGGGGCAACTAATGAAAAACTGTTTTTT. The chain has TRBV9 and TRBJ1-4, with 10 bases matching TRBD1. From germline, CDR1 is SGDLS and CDR2 YYNGEE. The CDR3 has 15 residues. V was clipped by 5 bases and J by 0 bases; unmatched bases: 1.

This clone has just one count. Sequence at one end of the junction differs from germline and may be a read error. V usage is TRBV13 and J usage is TRBJ1-2, with D tentatively TRBD1 (6 bases). Germline assignment: CDR1 PRHDT and CDR2 FYEKMQ (reference sequence). This CDR3 comprises 15 residues. The CDR3 DNA reads TGTGCCAGCAGCGTAGGGGACACCGTTTTCTATGGCTACACCTTC. Its translation is CASSVGDTVFYGYTF.

The V gene is TRBV19, the J gene TRBJ1-2; D call uncertain. Germline V gene data show CDR1 as LNHDA and CDR2 as SQIVND (reference sequence). This CDR3 has 18 residues. V was shortened by 3 bases and J by 4 bases, with 24 bases between the two germline ends. CDR3 sequence: CASSIAPQGGKLSYGYTF. CDR3 sequence (DNA): TGTGCCAGTAGTATCGCCCCCCAAGGAGGCAAATTATCCTATGGCTACACCTTC.

This chain links TRBV30 with TRBJ1-6; 9 positions match TRBD1. Germline V gene sequence: CDR1 GTSNPN, CDR2 SVGIG (reference sequence). The CDR3 sequence is 16 residues long. J was trimmed by 3 bases and V by 4 bases; bases with no gene match: 7. CDR3 amino acids: CAWKIQGAFYNSPLHF. In DNA form, the CDR3 reads TGTGCCTGGAAAATACAGGGGGCTTTCTATAATTCACCCCTCCACTTT.

The chain combines TRBV2 with TRBJ2-7; maybe TRBD1 (6 bases). CDR1 and CDR2 from the germline V gene are SNHLY and FYNNEI. Trimming removed 6 bases from V and 5 bases from J, with 17 bases in between. CDR3 length equals 14 residues. CDR3 nucleotides: TGTGCCAGCAGCCTTACAGGGACGGTAAACGAGCAGTACTTC. Amino acid sequence: CASSLTGTVNEQYF.

By sample share, this clone is medium-sized. The same CDR3 is also encoded by other DNA sequences in this sample. The V call is TRBV19, the J call TRBJ1-5; 8 bases are a match to TRBD1. J lost 6 bases, V lost 1 base, and 8 bases had no gene match. Germline-derived CDR1 and CDR2 are LNHDA and SQIVND (reference sequence). The CDR3 length is 16 residues. The CDR3 spells CASSIGGGQGSQPQHF. In nucleotides, the CDR3 is TGTGCCAGTAGTATAGGTGGCGGACAGGGTTCTCAGCCCCAGCATTTT.

The genes are TRBV6-1 and TRBJ2-1, with D unclear. Germline CDR1 reads MNHNS; CDR2 reads SASEGT. The CDR3 sequence is 14 residues long. The V end lost 1 base, the J end lost 6 bases, and 10 bases lay between the germline ends. The CDR3 DNA sequence: TGTGCCAGCAGTGAAGTGAGTACCGCCAATGAGCAGTTCTTC. This codes for CASSEVSTANEQFF.

The chain recombines TRBV19 with TRBJ1-2, with 7 positions matching TRBD1. CDR1 and CDR2 from the germline V gene are LNHDA and SQIVND (reference sequence). V was pared by 5 bases and J by 0 bases, with 6 bases of the junction left unmatched. The CDR3 length is 15 residues. CDR3 nucleotide sequence: TGTGCCAGTAGTTTTACAGGGGACTCTAACTATGGCTACACCTTC. Its translation is CASSFTGDSNYGYTF.

The rearrangement joins TRBV5-6 to TRBJ1-2; TRBD1 matches at 7 bases. CDR1 and CDR2 from the germline V gene are SGHDT and YYEEEE. Losses at the gene ends were 5 bases for V and 2 bases for J; bases not matched to a gene: 3. The CDR3 is made up of 13 amino acids. The CDR3 bases are TGTGCCAGCAGGCCGACAGGGAACTATGGCTACACCTTC. Translation gives CASRPTGNYGYTF. The variable domain in full, completed from reference TRBV5-6 and TRBJ1-2, reads DAGVTQSPTHLIKTRGQQVTLRCSPKSGHDTVSWYQQALGQGPQFIFQYYEEEERQRGNFPDRFSGHQFPNYSSELNVNALLLGDSALYLCASRPTGNYGYTFGSGTRLTVV.

The chain couples TRBV29-1 to TRBJ2-1, with D maybe TRBD1 (5 bases). Deletions cut 7 bases from V and 7 bases from J, with 11 bases between. Germline V gene lookup returns CDR1 SQVTM and CDR2 ANQGSEA. There are 11 residues in the CDR3. The CDR3 protein is CSALRGNEQFF. The CDR3 DNA follows: TGCAGCGCCCTTAGGGGAAATGAGCAGTTCTTC.

The chain links TRBV2 to TRBJ2-1; 10 nucleotides align to TRBD2. CDR3 length: 15 residues. Germline values: CDR1 SNHLY, CDR2 FYNNEI. Trimming at V came to 2 bases and at J to 8 bases, leaving 6 bases not matched to a gene. CDR3 region: CASSELSGGSYEQFF. The DNA for the CDR3 is TGTGCCAGCAGTGAACTTAGCGGGGGGTCGTATGAGCAGTTCTTC.

This chain connects TRBV4-1 to TRBJ1-5; 7 bases fit TRBD1. The V gene end was trimmed by 3 bases and the J gene end by 7 bases; junction bases not matched to a gene: 6. Germline loops: CDR1 MGHRA, CDR2 YSYEKL. The CDR3 is 14 residues long. CDR3 amino acids: CASSHFRQGQPQHF. The CDR3 DNA sequence: TGCGCCAGCAGCCACTTTAGACAGGGCCAGCCCCAGCATTTT.

The J gene is TRBJ1-2, the V gene TRBV6-6, with D possibly TRBD1 on 6 matching bases. Trimming stripped 7 bases from V and 2 bases from J, with 20 bases between. Germline V CDR1 and CDR2: MNHNY, SVGAGI (reference sequence). There are 16 residues in the CDR3. The chain's CDR3 is CASTVPSGTRNYGYTF. The CDR3 nucleotides are TGTGCCAGCACCGTACCTTCCGGGACACGGAACTATGGCTACACCTTC.